The source of this T cell receptor (beta chain) is a study of T cell repertoires in cytomegalovirus infection. One entry per CDR3 protein, called by TCRdb with MiXCR from the reads. Of roughly 230,000 distinct CDR3 sequences in the sample, about a sixth were seen once. V was trimmed by 0 bases and J by 0 bases, leaving 6 bases between them. Per the germline V gene, CDR1 is SGHAT and CDR2 is FQNNGV. The CDR3 spans 15 residues. The sample was CD8+ T cells from PBMCs. This sequence joins TRBV11-2 and TRBJ1-5; D is undetermined. The source is a human donor in good health (CMV status not recorded). Some clones in this sample may be carry-over from other donors' samples. The CDR3 here is CASSLDSASNQPQHF. The CDR3 bases are TGTGCCAGCAGCTTAGATTCGGCTAGCAATCAGCCCCAGCATTTT.